This T cell receptor (beta chain) was sequenced for a study of CD8+CD57+ T cells in acquired aplastic anemia. Germline CDR1 SGHTA, CDR2 FQGNSA. Trimming shortened V by 2 bases and J by 0 bases, and 9 bases separated the two germline ends. The CDR3 runs 15 residues. General study findings and limits: Patients and controls had in common 25 to 30 CD8+ CDR3 sequences.

This clonotype was seen many times. The target antigen is unknown. Genomic DNA constituted the template upon which TCR beta VDJ and CDR3 profiling was performed. TCRdb used MiXCR to reprocess the reads, holding one entry per CDR3 protein. The sample has over 250,000 distinct CDR3 sequences, roughly 61% seen once. An expansion of CD8+CD57+ cells by flow cytometry had been shown in patients chosen for sequencing. With no exception, the patients had severe acquired aplastic anemia. The sample was sorted CD4+, CD8+, or CD8+CD57+ T cells (not recorded which) from PBMCs. The sequence was collected from a human donor with aplastic anemia. The chain employs TRBV7-2 and TRBJ2-3; D unresolved. The CDR3 bases are TGTGCCAGCAGCTTATCTCCCGGGAGCACAGATACGCAGTATTTT. Protein sequence: CASSLSPGSTDTQYF. The full variable domain, completed using reference TRBV7-2 and TRBJ2-3, is GAGVSQSPSNKVTEKGKDVELRCDPISGHTALYWYRQSLGQGLEFLIYFQGNSAPDKSGLPSDRFSAERTGGSVSTLTIQRTQQEDSAVYLCASSLSPGSTDTQYFGPGTRLTVL.